This T cell receptor beta chain was observed in a study of response to subunit inactivated influenza vaccine. Study outcomes and limitations: After each seasonal influenza vaccination, few new T cells are recruited, the authors suggested.

This clonotype was found many times. Its antigen is not known. TCRdb reprocessed the RT-PCR reads via MiXCR and lists one record per CDR3 protein. Here the sample spans about 650,000 distinct CDR3 sequences, approximately 14% being singletons. This CDR3 has 14 residues. With 5 bases removed from V and 8 bases from J, the gap between germline ends came to 15 bases. Per the germline V gene, CDR1 is MDHEN and CDR2 is SYDVKM. The material was PBMCs from blood, obtained approximately 15 days before vaccination. The V gene is TRBV28, the J gene TRBJ1-4; D possibly corresponds to TRBD1 (6 bases). The TCR sequence derives from a man aged 50-60 years who received an inactivated influenza vaccine. The CDR3 sequence is CASSKGVTSEKLFF. The CDR3 DNA reads TGTGCCAGCAGTAAGGGGGTGACGAGCGAAAAACTGTTTTTT.